This T cell receptor (beta chain) originates from a study of blood T cells in healthy people across ages. Through a sample-barcoded 5' primer and a J-beta primer mix, a second PCR was run for roughly 6 to 11 cycles. TCRdb itself ran the 5' RACE reads through MiXCR, one entry per CDR3 protein. The sample yields 1.2 million to 1.5 million distinct CDR3 sequences, 35% to 45% seen once. In regard to this clonotype: Its target is not known.

Findings of the study overall: Estimated diversity across one million T cells was deemed an underestimate. Compared with aged donors, long-lived donors showed fewer expanded clones, suggesting selection.

The source of this sequence is a young woman in good health. Sequencing was carried out using blood.

CDR3 protein: CSASPRANTEAFF. Written as DNA, the CDR3 is TGCAGTGCTAGTCCCAGGGCGAACACTGAAGCTTTCTTT. The chain carries TRBV20-1 and TRBJ1-1, with D tentatively TRBD1 (5 bases). Per germline, CDR1 DFQATT and CDR2 SNEGSKA (reference sequence). There are 13 residues in the CDR3. The ends were cut back, 3 bases at V and 1 base at J, with 9 bases in the middle.